A single sample is the source of the 31 T cell receptor beta chains below, sequenced in a study of T cell repertoires in cytomegalovirus infection. TCRdb recomputed calls from the reads with MiXCR, one row per CDR3 protein. The top ten hold 20% to 30% of the sample, which has nearly 550,000 distinct CDR3 sequences, 15% to 20% seen once. The sequenced sample consisted of CD8+ T cells from PBMCs. The receptors were gathered from a human donor in good health (CMV status not recorded). Some clones in this sample may be carry-over from other donors' samples.

The chain joins TRBV20-1 to TRBJ2-7, with unresolved D. The CDR3 runs 15 residues. The germline V gene encodes CDR1 DFQATT and CDR2 SNEGSKA (reference sequence). Deletions cut 6 bases from V and 0 bases from J, with 18 bases between. The CDR3, as DNA: TGCAGTGCCTCTGAAACGGGCGATAGCTCCTACGAGCAGTACTTC. Its protein product is CSASETGDSSYEQYF.

The table lists this clonotype with many counts. V usage is TRBV20-1 and J usage is TRBJ2-7; 8 positions agree with TRBD2. Germline V lookup: CDR1 DFQATT, CDR2 SNEGSKA (reference sequence). Trimming took 6 bases from V and 4 from J; bases not matched to a gene: 11. This CDR3 region has 14 residues. As DNA, the CDR3 is TGCAGTGCCCGGGGGGGGACTGGGGTTTACGAGCAGTACTTC. This sequence encodes CSARGGTGVYEQYF.

This clonotype was counted at least ten times. This chain uses TRBV7-6 with TRBJ1-4, with D hard to call. The CDR3 spans 15 residues. The V gene lost 3 bases and the J gene lost 3 bases, with 11 bases spanning the gap. Germline V gene data show CDR1 as SGHVS and CDR2 as FNYEAQ. The CDR3 DNA follows: TGTGCCAGCAGCTTTACTGAAGGATCTAATGAAAAACTGTTTTTT. It is translated as CASSFTEGSNEKLFF.

This clonotype was counted at least ten times. The chain employs TRBV28 and TRBJ2-5; unclear D gene. V was shortened by 4 bases and J by 5 bases, with 2 bases between the two germline ends. This CDR3 contains 10 residues. The germline CDR1 and CDR2 sequences are MDHEN and SYDVKM. The CDR3 sequence: CASSSETQYF. CDR3 nucleotide sequence: TGTGCCAGCAGTTCGGAGACCCAGTACTTC.

In its sample, this clonotype was seen many times. V usage is TRBV4-2 and J usage is TRBJ2-7, with 11 bases identical to TRBD1. Germline-derived CDR1 and CDR2 are LGHNA and YNFKEQ. The CDR3 is made up of 15 amino acids. J gave up 7 bases and V 3 bases, and 8 bases lay outside the gene matches. The CDR3 spells CASSHPGQGAKEQYF. As DNA, the CDR3 is TGTGCCAGCAGCCACCCCGGACAGGGGGCAAAAGAGCAGTACTTC.

This clonotype has a handful of counts. V is TRBV9 and J is TRBJ2-3, with a possible D match to TRBD1 (6 bases). The CDR3 runs 15 residues. Trimming pared 3 bases from V and 5 bases from J, leaving 16 bases between. CDR1 and CDR2 from the germline V gene are SGDLS and YYNGEE. CDR3 nucleotide sequence: TGTGCCAGCAGCGAGGGGCAGGGGCAGATAGATACGCAGTATTTT. Translation gives CASSEGQGQIDTQYF.

This clonotype was observed at least ten times. V gene TRBV7-2 combines with J gene TRBJ2-1, with 9 nucleotides matching TRBD2. V trimming: 5 bases; J trimming: 9 bases; junction bases outside the gene matches: 8. This CDR3 has 14 amino acids. Per germline, CDR1 SGHTA and CDR2 FQGNSA. CDR3 residues: CASSPDGTSSEQFF. CDR3 DNA: TGTGCCAGCAGCCCCGACGGGACTAGCTCTGAGCAGTTCTTC.

In this sample, this clonotype turned up many times. V gene TRBV7-2 combines with J gene TRBJ2-2, with D perhaps given as TRBD1 or TRBD2 (6 bases each). CDR1 is SGHTA and CDR2 is FQGNSA in the germline V gene. This CDR3 has 16 amino acids. V was trimmed by 1 base and J by 5 bases, leaving 14 bases between them. CDR3 DNA sequence: TGTGCCAGCAGCTTAGGGAGGGGGGTTCGGACCGGGGAGCTGTTTTTT. Its translation: CASSLGRGVRTGELFF. The complete variable domain, with remaining parts taken from reference TRBV7-2 and TRBJ2-2, reads GAGVSQSPSNKVTEKGKDVELRCDPISGHTALYWYRQSLGQGLEFLIYFQGNSAPDKSGLPSDRFSAERTGGSVSTLTIQRTQQEDSAVYLCASSLGRGVRTGELFFGEGSRLTVL.

This clonotype was counted many times. The chain uses TRBV7-9 and TRBJ2-7; D is uncertain. CDR1 and CDR2 from the germline V gene are SEHNR and FQNEAQ (reference sequence). The CDR3 is 14 residues long. V lost 4 bases and J lost 3, with 13 bases in between. This CDR3 is CASSSTGEVYEQYF. CDR3 DNA: TGTGCCAGCAGCTCGACTGGGGAAGTCTACGAGCAGTACTTC. The full variable domain, completed using reference TRBV7-9 and TRBJ2-7, is DTGVSQNPRHKITKRGQNVTFRCDPISEHNRLYWYRQTLGQGPEFLTYFQNEAQLEKSRLLSDRFSAERPKGSFSTLEIQRTEQGDSAMYLCASSSTGEVYEQYFGPGTRLTVT.

In this sample, this clonotype turned up many times. V usage is TRBV6-1 and J usage is TRBJ2-7; 12 positions match TRBD2. The J segment lost 6 bases and the V segment lost 5 bases, leaving 8 bases of the junction unmatched. The CDR3 has 15 amino acids. Germline V gene data show CDR1 as MNHNS and CDR2 as SASEGT. Here the CDR3 reads CASSTRTSGKGEQYF. Here the CDR3 DNA reads TGTGCCAGCAGTACCCGGACTAGCGGGAAAGGCGAGCAGTACTTC.

Ten or more counts support this clonotype. The chain links TRBV27 to TRBJ1-1, with D unresolved. The V end was cut by 5 bases, the J end by 0 bases, with 19 bases between. Per the germline V gene, CDR1 is MNHEY and CDR2 is SMNVEV (reference sequence). The CDR3 is 17 amino acids. The CDR3: CASSPLVRAAMNTEAFF. The CDR3 region has the DNA TGTGCCAGCAGTCCGCTGGTTAGAGCAGCTATGAACACTGAAGCTTTCTTT.

This clonotype was recorded many times. The rearrangement joins TRBV6-5 to TRBJ2-3, with unresolved D. The length of the CDR3 is 16 residues. CDR1 is MNHEY and CDR2 is SVGAGI in the germline V gene. Trimming stripped 0 bases from V and 2 bases from J, with 12 bases between. CDR3 protein: CASSYSPAYDTDTQYF. CDR3 nucleotides: TGTGCCAGCAGTTACTCTCCAGCCTATGACACAGATACGCAGTATTTT.

This clonotype was seen a single time. The V call is TRBV27, the J call TRBJ2-1; tentative D call: TRBD2 (5 bases). CDR1 and CDR2 (germline): MNHEY, SMNVEV (reference sequence). CDR3 length equals 12 residues. With 5 bases removed from V and 7 bases from J, the gap between germline ends came to 9 bases. CDR3 residues: CASSQRRNEQFF. CDR3 sequence (DNA): TGTGCCAGCAGTCAGCGGAGAAATGAGCAGTTCTTC.

V and J are TRBV7-9 and TRBJ1-1; 10 nucleotides match TRBD1. Germline CDR1 SEHNR, CDR2 FQNEAQ (reference sequence). The CDR3 loop spans 13 amino acids. J was trimmed by 11 bases and V by 4 bases; bases with no gene match: 7. The CDR3 is CASSSDRGLGAFF. The CDR3 region has the DNA TGTGCCAGCAGCTCCGACAGGGGGCTTGGGGCTTTCTTT.

This clonotype was found a few times. The chain recombines TRBV12-3 or TRBV12-4 with TRBJ1-2, with a tentative D call TRBD1 (5 bases). The CDR3 loop spans 14 amino acids. Between the trimmed V and J ends, which lost 7 bases and 1 base, there was a span of 13 bases. CDR3 DNA: TGTGCCAGCACTTGGGGACCGAGTAACTATGGCTACACCTTC. This codes for CASTWGPSNYGYTF.

The table lists this clonotype with many counts. The chain couples TRBV7-6 to TRBJ2-7, with 8 bases aligning to TRBD1. This CDR3 is built from 14 residues. The V segment lost 6 bases and the J segment 2 bases; nucleotides outside the gene matches: 6. Germline values: CDR1 SGHVS, CDR2 FNYEAQ. DNA for the CDR3: TGTGCCAGCAGTAGGGCAGGGGGCACCTACGAGCAGTACTTC. It yields the protein CASSRAGGTYEQYF.

The rearrangement links TRBV28 to TRBJ2-1; TRBD2 aligns across 11 bases. CDR1 is MDHEN, CDR2 SYDVKM, per germline. Germline trimming cut 3 bases from V and 9 bases from J; bases unmatched to any gene: 13. This CDR3 comprises 17 residues. As DNA, the CDR3 is TGTGCCAGCAGTTTCCTCGGGACTAGCGGAAAAAAGGGTGAGCAGTTCTTC. It translates to CASSFLGTSGKKGEQFF.

There are many counts of this clonotype. The J gene is TRBJ2-1, the V gene TRBV19, with TRBD1 matching over 10 bases. There are 13 residues in the CDR3. From germline, CDR1 is LNHDA and CDR2 SQIVND (reference sequence). The CDR3 DNA is TGTGCTACGATCGGACAGGGGGTCAATGAGCAGTTCTTC. Amino acids: CATIGQGVNEQFF. The entire variable domain, with the rest obtained from reference TRBV19 and TRBJ2-1, is as follows: DGGITQSPKYLFRKEGQNVTLSCEQNLNHDAMYWYRQDPGQGLRLIYYSQIVNDFQKGDIAEGYSVSREKKESFPLTVTSAQKNPTAFYLCATIGQGVNEQFFGPGTRLTVL.

The CDR3 is CASSVGLEHGQGAYGYTF. The CDR3 DNA reads as TGTGCCAGCAGCGTTGGTTTGGAACATGGACAGGGGGCGTATGGCTACACCTTC. V and J are TRBV9 and TRBJ1-2; 11 bases are shared with TRBD1. CDR3 length: 18 residues. Germline CDR1 is SGDLS and CDR2 is YYNGEE. The J segment lost 5 bases and the V segment lost 2 bases, leaving 14 bases of the junction unmatched.

Turning to this clonotype: One base away lies a much larger clone, so this may be a sequencing read error. The missing conserved phenylalanine or tryptophan at the end of this CDR3 makes a read error likely. The V gene is TRBV4-1, the J gene TRBJ2-7; maybe TRBD2 (6 bases). V dropped 4 bases and J dropped 0 bases, with 16 bases sitting between them. The CDR3 runs to 16 residues. The germline V gene has CDR1 MGHRA and CDR2 YSYEKL. In DNA form, the CDR3 reads TGCGCCAGCAGCCCAGGAGGCGGGATAGGCTCCTACGAGCAGTACTTA. Its protein is CASSPGGGIGSYEQYL.

In its sample, this clonotype was seen many times. The V call is TRBV6-1, the J call TRBJ1-2, with a possible D match to TRBD1 (6 bases). The CDR3 is 16 amino acids. Germline V gene data show CDR1 as MNHNS and CDR2 as SASEGT. Trimming cost V 2 bases and J 6 bases, with 19 bases left between them. In DNA, the CDR3 is TGTGCCAGCAGTGAACGGTACGGGAGGGGGATAAATGGCTACACCTTC. This gives the protein CASSERYGRGINGYTF.

This clonotype was seen repeatedly, ten times or more. This rearrangement joins TRBV6-5 to TRBJ2-7; D gene ambiguous. This CDR3 has 14 residues. Germline V gene data show CDR1 as MNHEY and CDR2 as SVGAGI. V lost 1 base and J lost 6, with 13 bases in between. The CDR3 reads CASSYWLVLCEQYF. As DNA, the CDR3 is TGTGCCAGCAGTTACTGGCTAGTCTTGTGCGAGCAGTACTTC.

The genes are TRBV6-8 and TRBJ1-1, with TRBD1 as a possible D gene (6 bases). In germline, CDR1 is MNHGY, CDR2 SAAAGT. V dropped 7 bases and J dropped 4 bases, with 22 bases sitting between them. The length of the CDR3 is 16 residues. CDR3 region: CASTDSGGGKVTEAFF. The CDR3, as DNA: TGTGCCAGCACCGACTCGGGCGGGGGCAAGGTCACTGAAGCTTTCTTT.

In this sample, this clonotype turned up many times. The V gene is TRBV7-2, the J gene TRBJ1-3; D is unclear. The CDR3 contains 14 residues. The V end was cut by 2 bases, the J end by 4 bases, with 9 bases between. Per the germline V gene, CDR1 is SGHTA and CDR2 is FQGNSA. For the CDR3, the DNA is TGTGCCAGCAGCTTATCCGGAGCCGGAAACACCATATATTTT. It translates to CASSLSGAGNTIYF.

Many counts were recorded for this clonotype. The chain couples TRBV6-1 to TRBJ2-7; 13 nucleotides align to TRBD2. The CDR3 has 17 amino acids. Unmatched junction bases numbered 4, after V lost 2 bases and J lost 0 bases. The germline V gene encodes CDR1 MNHNS and CDR2 SASEGT. For the CDR3, the DNA is TGTGCCAGCAGTGAACGACTAGCGGGAGGCCCCTCCTACGAGCAGTACTTC. Translation: CASSERLAGGPSYEQYF.

This clonotype appeared a few times. This CDR3 is CASSITNSYNEQFF. In nucleotides, the CDR3 is TGTGCCAGCAGCATAACCAACTCCTACAATGAGCAGTTCTTC. J is TRBJ2-1 and V is TRBV6-5, with D unresolved. The ends were cut back, 6 bases at V and 0 bases at J, with 9 bases in the middle. CDR1 is MNHEY and CDR2 is SVGAGI in the germline V gene. This CDR3 contains 14 residues.

This clonotype was counted many times. V usage is TRBV11-3 and J usage is TRBJ2-1, with a possible D match to TRBD1 (5 bases). Trimming removed 4 bases at V and 7 bases at J, with 8 bases between. CDR3 length: 12 amino acids. Germline lookup yields CDR1 SGHNT and CDR2 YENEEA. The CDR3: CASSSPGNEQFF. For the CDR3, the DNA is TGTGCCAGCAGCTCCCCAGGGAATGAGCAGTTCTTC.

This clonotype has more than one count but fewer than ten. V gene TRBV6-5 combines with J gene TRBJ1-2, with D maybe TRBD1 (6 bases). This CDR3 contains 13 residues. V shed 6 bases and J shed 4 bases, with 12 bases lying between them. The germline V gene encodes CDR1 MNHEY and CDR2 SVGAGI. In nucleotides, the CDR3 is TGTGCCAGCAGATTCGGACAGACCTATGGCTACACCTTC. This codes for CASRFGQTYGYTF.

The table lists this clonotype with many counts. The chain combines TRBV19 with TRBJ1-5, with D possibly being TRBD1 (5 bases). The CDR3 sequence is 16 residues long. Between the trimmed V and J ends, which lost 7 bases and 3 bases, there was a span of 19 bases. The germline CDR1 and CDR2 sequences are LNHDA and SQIVND (reference sequence). The CDR3 DNA is TGTGCCAGTACCGAAGGGGACCGATTAGCCAATCAGCCCCAGCATTTT. Amino acids: CASTEGDRLANQPQHF.

This clonotype was counted a few times. The chain recombines TRBV12-3 or TRBV12-4 with TRBJ1-1, with D hard to call. Between the trimmed V and J ends, which lost 7 bases and 2 bases, there was a span of 20 bases. This CDR3 is built from 16 residues. CDR3 protein: CASTPQLTGINTEAFF. CDR3 in DNA: TGTGCCAGCACCCCACAACTGACGGGAATCAACACTGAAGCTTTCTTT.

The sample holds a few counts of this clonotype. The V call is TRBV20-1, the J call TRBJ2-3; possible D gene TRBD1, 6 bases. Trimming took 0 bases from V and 4 from J, leaving 14 bases between them. CDR1 and CDR2 from the germline V gene are DFQATT and SNEGSKA (reference sequence). This CDR3 has 15 residues. The CDR3 sequence is CSARDYRVMADTQYF. CDR3 sequence (DNA): TGCAGTGCTAGAGACTACAGGGTAATGGCAGATACGCAGTATTTT.